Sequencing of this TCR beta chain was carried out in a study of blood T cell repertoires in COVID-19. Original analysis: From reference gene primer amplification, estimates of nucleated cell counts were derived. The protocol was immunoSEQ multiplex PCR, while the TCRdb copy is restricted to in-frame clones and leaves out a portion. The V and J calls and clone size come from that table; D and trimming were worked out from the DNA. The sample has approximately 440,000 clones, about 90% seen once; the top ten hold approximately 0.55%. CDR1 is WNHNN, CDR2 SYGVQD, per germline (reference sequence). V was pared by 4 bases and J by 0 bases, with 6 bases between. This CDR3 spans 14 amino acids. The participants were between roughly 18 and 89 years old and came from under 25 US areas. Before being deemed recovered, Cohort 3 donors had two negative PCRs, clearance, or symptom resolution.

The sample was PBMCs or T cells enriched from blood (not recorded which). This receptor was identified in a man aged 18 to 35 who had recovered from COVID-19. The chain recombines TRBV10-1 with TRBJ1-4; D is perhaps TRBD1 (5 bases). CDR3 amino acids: CASSAGATNEKLFF. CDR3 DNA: TGCGCCAGCAGTGCGGGGGCAACTAATGAAAAACTGTTTTTT.